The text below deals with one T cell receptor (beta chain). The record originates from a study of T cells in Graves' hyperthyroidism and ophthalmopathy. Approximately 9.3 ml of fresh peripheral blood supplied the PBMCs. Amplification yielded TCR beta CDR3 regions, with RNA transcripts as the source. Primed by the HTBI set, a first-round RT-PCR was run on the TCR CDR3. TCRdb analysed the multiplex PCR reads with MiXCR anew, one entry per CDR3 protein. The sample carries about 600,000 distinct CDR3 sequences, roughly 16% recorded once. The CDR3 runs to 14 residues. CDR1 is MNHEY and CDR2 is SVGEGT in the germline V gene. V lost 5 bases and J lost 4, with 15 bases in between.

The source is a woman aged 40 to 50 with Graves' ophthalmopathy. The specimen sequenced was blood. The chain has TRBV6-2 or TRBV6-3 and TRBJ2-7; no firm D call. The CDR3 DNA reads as TGTGCCAGCAGTCTCGCCTGGATCCCATACGAGCAGTACTTC. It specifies CASSLAWIPYEQYF.